This T cell receptor (beta chain) was obtained from a study of blood T cell repertoires in COVID-19. Germline loops: CDR1 MNHEY, CDR2 SVGAGI. The junction had 3 bases not matched to a gene; V was cut back by 5 bases and J by 3 bases. CDR3 size: 13 residues. Original methodology: Amplification of reference gene primers was used by the study to estimate nucleated cell counts. TCRdb's copy holds only in-frame clones and misses some; the assay was immunoSEQ multiplex PCR. The DNA gave D and trimming, while V, J and clone size come from that table. The sample has 35,000 to 55,000 clones; under 95% are singletons.

The receptor was derived from a man between 65 and 80 years old with active COVID-19. What was sequenced was peripheral blood. The V call is TRBV6-5, the J call TRBJ1-2; 7 bases match TRBD1. The DNA of the CDR3 is TGTGCCAGCAGTCCTGGGACAGACTATGGCTACACCTTC. Amino acids: CASSPGTDYGYTF.